This T cell receptor (beta chain) was sequenced during a study of blood T cell repertoires in COVID-19 (dated by TCRdb to 2020 to 2022). Broadly, across the study: Collaborator samples came from the United States, Italy and Spain and covered acute and convalescent phases of COVID-19. The material from the prospective study consisted of cDNA or gDNA derived from T cells, B-cell-depleted T cells, or PBMCs. Subjects who had been exposed to COVID-19, were actively infected with it, or had recovered from it provided the deeply sampled blood TCRbeta repertoires that made up the dataset. The repertoires were made available in a free public database intended to serve as a resource for research on the immune response to SARS-CoV-2. The samples were drawn from two sources: the first 160 participants of the ongoing ImmuneRACE study, and over 950 subjects contributed by 6 global collaborators. The sample metadata nearly always contained a de-identified subject ID, COVID-19 status, age in years and sex. Where HLA class I and class II types were available, the types were taken from metadata supplied by the sample provider, not from assay-based typing. Study-wide findings and limitations: Clinical and demographic metadata were provided uncurated, with the amount varying by source and participant.

Spanning cysteine to phenylalanine, the CDR3 consists of 14 amino acids. The DNA shown is the 42-base CDR3, in frame from base 1. V drops 0 bases and J drops 9 bases, leaving 9 bases in between. The germline V gene sets CDR1 to MNHEY and CDR2 to SVGAGI. In the prospective study, participants were about 18 to 95 years old, resided in about two dozen geographic areas of the United States, and were enrolled through a virtual design. To assign participants to cohorts, the prospective study relied on clinical history that participants themselves reported in a screening survey and a study questionnaire. ImmuneRACE Cohort 3 recovered participants were defined by two consecutive negative NP/OP PCR tests, healthcare professional clearance, or symptom resolution. In the prospective study, mobile phlebotomists collected whole blood, serum and a nasopharyngeal or oropharyngeal swab from each participant. Participants in the prospective study had the option to provide additional blood draws and questionnaires over a roughly 2-month period. Before DNA extraction, blood samples from the prospective study were shipped at room temperature or frozen.

This clone was detected a few times. The clone's antigen remains unknown. Base qualities are not at hand, and no much larger clone is one base apart. Other DNA sequences in this specimen translate into the identical CDR3. TCRbeta CDR3 regions were amplified from genomic DNA by means of the immunoSEQ Assay, a bias-controlled multiplex PCR. The published analysis was carried out like this. The number of nucleated cells in each sample was estimated from the amplification of reference gene primers within the assay. To quantify the absolute abundance of each unique TCRbeta CDR3 rearrangement, sequence reads were collapsed and filtered. Productive Simpson clonality was computed per sample as the square root of Simpson's diversity index over productive rearrangements. TCRdb took over this immuneACCESS table, retaining in-frame rearrangements with V and J assigned. Such tables are incomplete; in checked studies, under half of the missing clones stem from an unresolved V gene, and the remainder is unexplained. From that table come the V and J calls and clone size; the DNA was used to work out D and trimming. This sample holds 390,000 or so clones; 80% to 90% were observed only once. The ten largest clones capture less than 1.2% of the sample.

The sequence links TRBV6-5 to TRBJ1-6, with the D gene too uncertain to name. What was sequenced was PBMCs or T cells enriched from blood (not recorded which). The receptor was derived from a man aged 18 to 29 who had recovered from COVID-19. The nucleotides are TGTGCCAGCAGTTACTCCCGGGGAGGTTCACCCCTCCACTTT. The encoded protein is CASSYSRGGSPLHF.